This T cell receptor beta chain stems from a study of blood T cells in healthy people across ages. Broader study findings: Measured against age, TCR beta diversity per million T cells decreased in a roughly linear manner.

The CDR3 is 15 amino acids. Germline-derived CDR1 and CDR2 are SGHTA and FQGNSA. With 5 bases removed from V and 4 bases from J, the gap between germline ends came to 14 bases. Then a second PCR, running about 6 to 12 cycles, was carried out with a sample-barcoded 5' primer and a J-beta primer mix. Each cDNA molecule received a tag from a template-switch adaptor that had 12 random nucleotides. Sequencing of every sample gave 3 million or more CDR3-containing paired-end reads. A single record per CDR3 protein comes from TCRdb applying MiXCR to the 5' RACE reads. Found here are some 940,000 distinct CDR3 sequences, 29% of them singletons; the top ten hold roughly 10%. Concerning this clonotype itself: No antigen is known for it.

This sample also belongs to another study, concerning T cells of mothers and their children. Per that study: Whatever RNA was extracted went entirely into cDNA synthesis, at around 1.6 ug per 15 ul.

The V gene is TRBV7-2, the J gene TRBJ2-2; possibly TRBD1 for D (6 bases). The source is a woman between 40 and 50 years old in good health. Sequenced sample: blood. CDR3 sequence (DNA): TGTGCCAGCAGCAGACTGGACAGTTTCACCGGGGAGCTGTTTTTT. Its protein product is CASSRLDSFTGELFF.